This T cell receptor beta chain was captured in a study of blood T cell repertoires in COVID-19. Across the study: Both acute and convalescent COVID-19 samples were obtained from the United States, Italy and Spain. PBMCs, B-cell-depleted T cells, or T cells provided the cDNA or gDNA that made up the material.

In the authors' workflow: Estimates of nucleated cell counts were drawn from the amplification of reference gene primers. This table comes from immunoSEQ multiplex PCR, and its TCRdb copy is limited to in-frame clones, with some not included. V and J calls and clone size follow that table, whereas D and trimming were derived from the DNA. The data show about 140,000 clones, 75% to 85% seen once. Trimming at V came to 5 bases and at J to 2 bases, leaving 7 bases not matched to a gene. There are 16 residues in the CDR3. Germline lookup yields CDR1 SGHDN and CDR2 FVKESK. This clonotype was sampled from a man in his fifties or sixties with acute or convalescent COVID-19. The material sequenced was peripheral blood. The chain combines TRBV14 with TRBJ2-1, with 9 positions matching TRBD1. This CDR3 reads CASSIRQGGAYNEQFF. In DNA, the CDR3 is TGTGCCAGCAGCATCCGACAGGGGGGGGCCTACAATGAGCAGTTCTTC.